This T cell receptor (beta chain) was retrieved from a study of blood T cell repertoires in COVID-19. In the study overall: Donors in the United States, Italy and Spain gave samples during acute or convalescent COVID-19. PBMCs, B-cell-depleted T cells, or T cells were the source of the cDNA or gDNA that made up the material.

Looked up from germline, CDR1 is SNHLY and CDR2 is FYNNEI. CDR3 size: 15 residues. Trimming cost V 4 bases and J 0 bases, with 10 bases left between them. Original data processing: Amplification from reference gene primers served as the basis for estimated nucleated cell counts. Method: immunoSEQ multiplex PCR; TCRdb's copy keeps in-frame clones and lacks some. The V and J calls and clone size were taken over from that table, and D and trimming were inferred from the DNA. The repertoire has around 30,000 clones, 70% to 90% of them found once; the top ten carry around 5%. The J gene is TRBJ1-5, the V gene TRBV2, with no clear D. The receptor was derived from a woman aged 80 or older with active or convalescent COVID-19. The specimen was peripheral blood. CDR3 bases: TGTGCCAGCAGTGCGGGGTCTTATAGCAATCAGCCCCAGCATTTT. The encoded protein is CASSAGSYSNQPQHF.